This TCR beta chain was identified in a study of cytomegalovirus exposure and HLA in healthy donors. Study at large: Genotyping showed roughly 76% of some 400 donors falling in the Caucasian-associated ancestry cluster.

PCR employed 60 Vbeta and 13 Jbeta primers. Data came from immunoSEQ multiplex PCR; TCRdb stores just in-frame clones and leaves some out. This sample has around 160,000 clones, with over 70% found just once. The germline V gene has CDR1 MGHRA and CDR2 YSYEKL. Trimming at V came to 3 bases and at J to 0 bases, leaving 7 bases not matched to a gene. The CDR3 length is 17 residues. The clonotype was recovered from a woman aged 35 to 49 in good health and CMV-seropositive. The V call is TRBV4-1, the J call TRBJ1-1, with TRBD1 matching over 10 bases. Sample: PBMCs. The CDR3 DNA sequence: TGCGCCAGCAGCCACCCCGGGACAGGGGCAATGAACACTGAAGCTTTCTTT. Its translation: CASSHPGTGAMNTEAFF.